This TCR beta chain originates from a study of blood T cell repertoires in COVID-19. The germline V and J ends were trimmed by 3 bases and 8 bases, with 17 bases remaining between them. This CDR3 is 15 amino acids long. Germline V gene lookup returns CDR1 SGHDN and CDR2 FVKESK. The repertoire was sequenced with immunoSEQ multiplex PCR; TCRdb's copy has only in-frame clones and lacks some. This repertoire shows around 620,000 clones, approximately 90% found once; its top ten account for over 0.2%. The sequenced material came from peripheral blood. The sequence came from a woman under 30 with acute or convalescent COVID-19. The chain employs TRBV14 and TRBJ2-1; a possible D gene is TRBD2 (6 bases). The CDR3 nucleotides read TGTGCCAGCAGCCATCAAAATACGGGGGTCGATGAGCAGTTCTTC. Encoded protein: CASSHQNTGVDEQFF. Full variable domain (remainder filled in from reference TRBV14 and TRBJ2-1): EAGVTQFPSHSVIEKGQTVTLRCDPISGHDNLYWYRRVMGKEIKFLLHFVKESKQDESGMPNNRFLAERTGGTYSTLKVQPAELEDSGVYFCASSHQNTGVDEQFFGPGTRLTVL.